This is a list of T cell receptor beta chains from one sample in a study of vaccination and CD4 T cells after COVID-19. Antigens for these TCRs are unknown. TCRdb re-called the PCR reads with MiXCR, one entry per CDR3 protein. The table includes under 25,000 distinct CDR3 sequences, over 45% detected once. Sample: cultured CD4+ T cells from blood. The receptors stem from a human donor with COVID-19. Each CDR3 is given with its conserved first and last residue. The D gene is left open where the match is weak. For some rows the clone size is stated as once, few or many, or as a class when expanded; others skip it.

d_call | clone_size | j_call | v_call | cdr3_nt | cdr3_aa
TRBD2 | few | TRBJ2-5 | TRBV7-8 | TGTGCCAGCAGCTTAGCATCCCGTATAGCGGGGGGGACAGAGACCCAGTACTTC | CASSLASRIAGGTETQYF
NA | once | TRBJ2-7 | TRBV12-3/TRBV12-4 | TGTGCCAGCAGCCTGGAGGCGAACTACGAGCAGTACTTC | CASSLEANYEQYF
NA | NA | TRBJ2-5 | TRBV7-2 | TGTGCCAGCAGCGCAGACAGGCGGAAGACCCAGTACTTC | CASSADRRKTQYF
NA | NA | TRBJ2-2 | TRBV24-1 | TGTGCCACCACAGCCTCGGGCACCGGGGAGCTGTTTTTT | CATTASGTGELFF
NA | once | TRBJ1-5 | TRBV12-3/TRBV12-4 | TGTGCCAGCAGACGCTCGCTTATAGGGGCCCTCAATCAGCCCCAGCATTTT | CASRRSLIGALNQPQHF
TRBD1 | NA | TRBJ2-7 | TRBV20-1 | TGCAGTGCTAGCGGAATAAGGGGGCCAGGGACCTACGAGCAGTACTTC | CSASGIRGPGTYEQYF
TRBD1 | NA | TRBJ2-2 | TRBV25-1 | TGTGCCAGCAGTGAACCAGGGGGCACGAACACCGGGGAGCTGTTTTTT | CASSEPGGTNTGELFF
NA | NA | TRBJ1-6 | TRBV6-1 | TGTGCCACCTGGGACGTTTACTATAATTCACCCCTCCACTTT | CATWDVYYNSPLHF
NA | NA | TRBJ1-1 | TRBV30 | TGTGCCTGGGGGGGCATAAAAAACACTGAAGCTTTCTTT | CAWGGIKNTEAFF
TRBD1 | NA | TRBJ2-2 | TRBV15 | TGTGCCACCAGCTCCAAGACAGGGGCGCAGGTGGGGGAGCTGTTTTTT | CATSSKTGAQVGELFF
NA | NA | TRBJ1-2 | TRBV6-2/TRBV6-3 | TGTGCCAGCAGTTACTCGAGGGTAGAAGGATTCAACTATGGCTACACCTTC | CASSYSRVEGFNYGYTF
NA | NA | TRBJ1-1 | TRBV5-1 | TGCGCCAGCAGCTTTCGGGGATCGGGCACTGAAGCTTTCTTT | CASSFRGSGTEAFF
NA | NA | TRBJ1-6 | TRBV28 | TGTGCCAGCAATGGGGGGCAATCACCCCTCCACTTT | CASNGGQSPLHF
TRBD2 | NA | TRBJ2-3 | TRBV2 | TGTGCCAGCAGTATTATAGCGGGTATGGGCACAGATACGCAGTATTTT | CASSIIAGMGTDTQYF
NA | NA | TRBJ1-3 | TRBV2 | TGTGCCAGCAGGCCGGGGGGGCGAGGCTCTGGAAACACCATATATTTT | CASRPGGRGSGNTIYF
NA | NA | TRBJ1-6 | TRBV11-2 | TGTGCCAGCAGCCCCTCGGGTAACGAGGGACCCTATAATTCACCCCTCCACTTT | CASSPSGNEGPYNSPLHF
TRBD1 | once | TRBJ1-2 | TRBV6-1 | TGTGCCAGCAGTGAAGCGCCGTCCGGGACAGACTATCCCTTC | CASSEAPSGTDYPF
TRBD2 | NA | TRBJ2-1 | TRBV28 | TGTGCCAGCAGGGATAGCGGGGGGCCCGGAAATGAGCAGTTCTTC | CASRDSGGPGNEQFF
NA | few | TRBJ1-3 | TRBV27 | TGTGCCAGCAGTTCTACCCTCGGAAACACCATATATTTT | CASSSTLGNTIYF
NA | NA | TRBJ2-2 | TRBV6-1 | TGTGCCAGCAGTGAACAGGGTTTGACCGGGGAGCTGTTTTTT | CASSEQGLTGELFF
NA | NA | TRBJ2-2 | TRBV20-1 | TGCAGTGCTAGAGTTAGCGGCCGACCGAACACCGGGGAGCTGTTTTTT | CSARVSGRPNTGELFF
TRBD1 | NA | TRBJ1-2 | TRBV12-5 | TGTGCTAGTGGTTTGGTTCTCAGGGGGCGGACTTATGGCTACACCTTC | CASGLVLRGRTYGYTF
NA | few | TRBJ2-3 | TRBV2 | TGTGCCAGCAGTGAACCAGGGCTGGGCACAGATACGCAGTATTTT | CASSEPGLGTDTQYF
NA | NA | TRBJ1-3 | TRBV10-1 | TGCGCCAGCAGTGATTCACAGGGATCTGGAAACACCATATATTTT | CASSDSQGSGNTIYF
NA | few | TRBJ1-2 | TRBV19 | TGTGCCAGTAATGTAGGGTATGGCTACACCTTC | CASNVGYGYTF
NA | NA | TRBJ2-5 | TRBV21-1 | TGTGCCAGCAGCAAAGGTCCGAGGGGTATCCAAGAGACCCAGTACTTC | CASSKGPRGIQETQYF
TRBD1 | NA | TRBJ1-4 | TRBV7-8 | TGTGCCAGCAGCTCCCCTCCCGGGACAGTCTCGGGGGAAAAACTGTTTTTT | CASSSPPGTVSGEKLFF
NA | few | TRBJ2-3 | TRBV20-1 | TGCAGTGCTGCCCCACGGAGTAGCACAGATACGCAGTATTTT | CSAAPRSSTDTQYF
TRBD1 | NA | TRBJ2-5 | TRBV5-4 | TGTGCCAGCAGCCCCGTCAGGACAGGGGCCGCCCCATCAAGAGAGACCCAGTACTTC | CASSPVRTGAAPSRETQYF
TRBD1 | few | TRBJ1-2 | TRBV12-3/TRBV12-4 | TGTGCCAGCAGCAGGGGGCCAGGAAGTGGCTACACCTTC | CASSRGPGSGYTF
NA | NA | TRBJ1-5 | TRBV30 | TGTGCCTGGAGTGTCAGGGCCGCCAATCAGCCCCAGCATTTT | CAWSVRAANQPQHF
TRBD2 | NA | TRBJ2-3 | TRBV27 | TGTGCCAGCAGTTTATCGATAAACTTTCGGACTAGGACAGATACGCAGTATTTT | CASSLSINFRTRTDTQYF
NA | NA | TRBJ1-1 | TRBV11-2 | TGTGCCAGCAGCTTAGTTGGAGGGACAAACACTGAAGCTTTCTTT | CASSLVGGTNTEAFF
NA | NA | TRBJ2-7 | TRBV19 | TGTGCCACCCCGGGGGCCTACGAGCAGTACTTC | CATPGAYEQYF
NA | NA | TRBJ1-5 | TRBV7-2 | TGTGCCAGCAGCTTGAATGAGGGTGGGCGGAAGGGACAGCCCCAGCATTTT | CASSLNEGGRKGQPQHF
TRBD1 | NA | TRBJ1-3 | TRBV11-3 | TGTGCCAGCAGCCAAGGCGGGGCAGGGGGAGCTGGAAACACCATATATTTT | CASSQGGAGGAGNTIYF
NA | NA | TRBJ2-5 | TRBV12-3/TRBV12-4 | TGTGCCAGCAGTTTGGTGGGGGAGACCCAGTACTTC | CASSLVGETQYF
NA | NA | TRBJ1-3 | TRBV6-2/TRBV6-3 | TGTGCCAGCAGTTACAGGCGTCCTGGCTCTGGAAACACCATATATTTT | CASSYRRPGSGNTIYF
TRBD2 | NA | TRBJ2-3 | TRBV6-1 | TGTGCCAGCAGTGAAATGGGGGCGGGGGGGAAATCTAGCACAGATACGCAGTATTTT | CASSEMGAGGKSSTDTQYF
TRBD2 | NA | TRBJ2-5 | TRBV6-4 | TGTGCCAGCAGTGAAAGTAGCGGGGGAGGAGAGACCCAGTACTTC | CASSESSGGGETQYF
TRBD1 | NA | TRBJ1-5 | TRBV7-8 | TGTGCCAGCAGCTTAGGCCGGGACAGGGTCCGCAATCAGCCCCAGCATTTT | CASSLGRDRVRNQPQHF
TRBD1 | NA | TRBJ1-1 | TRBV14 | TGTGCCAGCAGCCCCGCCGGACAGGATTTCACTGAAGCTTTCTTT | CASSPAGQDFTEAFF
TRBD1 | few | TRBJ2-3 | TRBV2 | TGTGCCAGCAGGGGGGCAGGGGGCGAGACAGATACGCAGTATTTT | CASRGAGGETDTQYF
TRBD1 | NA | TRBJ2-2 | TRBV12-3/TRBV12-4 | TGTGCCAGCAGAAGACCCGGGACAGGGAACACCGGGGAGCTGTTTTTT | CASRRPGTGNTGELFF
NA | few | TRBJ1-6 | TRBV11-2 | TGTGCCAGCAGTCCAGACAGATTATTTATTTCACCCCTCCACTTT | CASSPDRLFISPLHF
NA | NA | TRBJ1-6 | TRBV19 | TGTGCCAGTAGTATAGCGGCCCCCAATATCAATTCACCCCTCCACTTT | CASSIAAPNINSPLHF
TRBD2 | few | TRBJ2-1 | TRBV20-1 | TGCAGTGCTAGAGATACGCGGGGGGGGCAAAATGAGCAGTTCTTC | CSARDTRGGQNEQFF
NA | NA | TRBJ2-1 | TRBV23-1 | TGCGCCAGCAACCAAGACAGGGAGGCCGATGAGCAGTTCTTC | CASNQDREADEQFF
TRBD2 | few | TRBJ2-5 | TRBV6-2/TRBV6-3 | TGTGCCAGCAGTTACGGGGCTAGCGGGGACCCTTGGGAGACCCAGTACTTC | CASSYGASGDPWETQYF
NA | NA | TRBJ2-2 | TRBV19 | TGTGCCAGTAGAGGAGGGAAGGACACCGGGGAGCTGTTTTTT | CASRGGKDTGELFF